The source of this TCR beta chain is a study of CD8+CD57+ T cells in acquired aplastic anemia. General observations from the study: Approximately 30 CD8+ CDR3 sequences were shared between patients and controls.

Sequencing involved patients with CD8+CD57+ cell expansion previously shown by flow cytometry. The sample holds one count of this clonotype. Its antigen remains unknown. The junction departs from the called germline gene at one end, perhaps through a read error. The TCR beta profiling, which covered VDJ combination and CDR3 sequence, was carried out using genomic DNA as the template. TCRdb fed the reads into MiXCR, producing one record per CDR3 protein. The table has approximately 470,000 distinct CDR3 sequences, around a third seen once. The CDR3 spans 15 residues. V and J are TRBV12-3 or TRBV12-4 and TRBJ1-4; D not certain. The source is a human donor with aplastic anemia. The sequenced sample was sorted CD4+, CD8+, or CD8+CD57+ T cells (not recorded which) from PBMCs. CDR3 sequence: CASTFEAGTNEKLVF. CDR3 in DNA: TGTGCCAGCACTTTCGAGGCGGGCACTAATGAAAAACTGGTTTTT.